The 3 T cell receptor beta chains reported below all come from one sample, sequenced in a study of response to subunit inactivated influenza vaccine. TCRdb reprocessed the RT-PCR reads via MiXCR and lists one record per CDR3 protein. The sample records about 300,000 distinct CDR3 sequences, 20% to 25% being singletons. Sequenced here: PBMCs from blood, sampled less than 22 months after vaccination. Receptors originate from a man in his fifties or sixties who received an inactivated influenza vaccine.

The rearrangement joins TRBV28 to TRBJ2-3; TRBD2 agrees at 8 bases. CDR1 and CDR2 (germline): MDHEN, SYDVKM. After removal of 0 bases from V and 0 bases from J, the junction contained 2 bases not matched to a gene. This CDR3 contains 16 residues. CDR3 protein: CASSLWPSGSTDTQYF. CDR3 in DNA: TGTGCCAGCAGTTTATGGCCTAGCGGGAGCACAGATACGCAGTATTTT.

The rearrangement joins TRBV19 to TRBJ1-1; D gene uncertain. This CDR3 spans 13 amino acids. V was trimmed by 2 bases and J by 4 bases, leaving 8 bases between them. Germline V CDR1 and CDR2: LNHDA, SQIVND (reference sequence). The CDR3 nucleotides are TGTGCCAGTAGTATACGGCTGGGCACTGAAGCTTTCTTT. It encodes CASSIRLGTEAFF.

This clonotype was seen only a few times. The chain links TRBV10-3 to TRBJ2-5; 7 bases are shared with TRBD2. Per germline, CDR1 ENHRY and CDR2 SYGVKD. V shed 3 bases, J shed 0 bases, and the junction held 4 bases outside the gene matches. The length of the CDR3 is 15 residues. CDR3 in DNA: TGTGCCATCAGTGACCCAGCGGGGCACCAAGAGACCCAGTACTTC. Amino acid sequence: CAISDPAGHQETQYF.